This T cell receptor beta chain is drawn from a study of CD8 T cells in ankylosing spondylitis. This clonotype was observed many times. Each CDR3 protein is one row after TCRdb ran MiXCR on the 5' RACE reads. The data hold 340,000 or so distinct CDR3 sequences, with roughly 14% observed a single time. The germline CDR1 and CDR2 sequences are MGHRA and YSYEKL. V lost 4 bases and J 3 bases, leaving 13 bases between the germline ends. This CDR3 has 15 residues. This receptor was taken from a male donor with ankylosing spondylitis or in good health (not recorded which). The chain is built from TRBV4-1 and TRBJ1-5; the D gene is possibly TRBD1 (5 bases). Sequenced material: blood, either unsorted or a sorted T cell fraction (not recorded which). CDR3 in DNA: TGCGCCAGCAGCCTCACCGCAGGGTCCAATCAGCCCCAGCATTTT. Its protein product is CASSLTAGSNQPQHF.